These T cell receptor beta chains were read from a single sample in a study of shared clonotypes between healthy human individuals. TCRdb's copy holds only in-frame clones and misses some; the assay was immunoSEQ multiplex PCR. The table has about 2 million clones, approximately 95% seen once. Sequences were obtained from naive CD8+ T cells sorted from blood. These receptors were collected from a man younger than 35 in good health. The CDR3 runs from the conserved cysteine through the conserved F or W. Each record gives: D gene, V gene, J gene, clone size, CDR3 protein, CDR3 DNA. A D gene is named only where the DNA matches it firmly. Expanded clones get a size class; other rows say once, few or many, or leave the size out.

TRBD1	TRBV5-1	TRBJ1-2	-	CASSGDRAGYTF	TGCGCCAGCAGCGGCGACAGGGCTGGCTACACCTTC
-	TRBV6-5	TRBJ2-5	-	CASSYYYPQETQYF	TGTGCCAGCAGTTACTACTATCCTCAAGAGACCCAGTACTTC
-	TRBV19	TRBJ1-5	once	CASKEVYSNQPQHF	TGTGCCAGTAAAGAGGTTTATAGCAATCAGCCCCAGCATTTT
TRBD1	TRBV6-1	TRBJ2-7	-	CASRVGGQISYEQYF	TGTGCCAGCAGGGTAGGGGGACAGATCTCCTACGAGCAGTACTTC
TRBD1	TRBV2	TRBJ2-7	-	CASSVGQADEQYF	TGTGCCAGCAGTGTGGGACAGGCGGACGAGCAGTACTTC
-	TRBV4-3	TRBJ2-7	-	CASSQESPPGYEQYF	TGCGCCAGCAGCCAGGAATCCCCGCCGGGCTACGAGCAGTACTTC
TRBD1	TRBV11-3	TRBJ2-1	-	CASSPRGDRVNEQFF	TGTGCCAGCAGCCCTAGAGGGGACAGGGTAAATGAGCAGTTCTTC
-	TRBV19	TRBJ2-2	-	CASIGPSGELFF	TGTGCCAGCATCGGGCCGTCCGGGGAGCTGTTTTTT
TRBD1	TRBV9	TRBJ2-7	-	CASSAGQARYEQYF	TGTGCCAGCAGCGCGGGACAGGCGCGCTACGAGCAGTACTTC
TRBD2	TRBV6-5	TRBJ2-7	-	CASKPGTSGVYEQYF	TGTGCCAGCAAACCCGGGACTAGCGGGGTCTACGAGCAGTACTTC
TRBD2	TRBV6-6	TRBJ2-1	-	CASSSSGEGLNEQFF	TGTGCCAGCAGTTCATCGGGGGAGGGACTCAATGAGCAGTTCTTC
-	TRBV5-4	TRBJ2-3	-	CASSAGGLADTQYF	TGTGCCAGCAGCGCTGGTGGGCTCGCAGATACGCAGTATTTT
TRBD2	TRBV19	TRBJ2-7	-	CASSLLAGYEQYF	TGTGCCAGTAGTTTACTAGCGGGGTACGAGCAGTACTTC
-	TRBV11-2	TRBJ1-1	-	CASSLGATVEAFF	TGTGCCAGCAGCTTAGGGGCGACAGTTGAAGCTTTCTTT
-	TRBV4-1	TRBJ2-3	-	CASSQDRSGSSTDTQYF	TGCGCCAGCAGCCAAGATCGCAGCGGCTCTAGCACAGATACGCAGTATTTT
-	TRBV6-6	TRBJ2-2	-	CASSALWGTGELFF	TGTGCCAGCAGCGCACTTTGGGGGACCGGGGAGCTGTTTTTT
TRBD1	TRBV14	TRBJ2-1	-	CASSQTGFRGFNEQFF	TGTGCCAGCAGCCAGACAGGGTTCAGGGGGTTCAATGAGCAGTTCTTC
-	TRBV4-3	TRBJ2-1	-	CASSPDLTTGNEQFF	TGCGCCAGCAGCCCCGACCTTACCACGGGGAATGAGCAGTTCTTC
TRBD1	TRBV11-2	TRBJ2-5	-	CASSVQGAVETQYF	TGTGCCAGCAGCGTACAGGGGGCGGTGGAGACCCAGTACTTC
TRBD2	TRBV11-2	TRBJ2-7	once	CASSLPLAGGSYEQYF	TGTGCCAGCAGCTTACCCTTAGCGGGAGGTTCCTACGAGCAGTACTTC
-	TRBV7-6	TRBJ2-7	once	CASSLRQKYEQYF	TGTGCCAGCAGTCTTAGACAGAAGTACGAGCAGTACTTC
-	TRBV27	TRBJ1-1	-	CASSSLVSVTEAFF	TGTGCCAGCAGTTCCCTGGTCTCGGTCACTGAAGCTTTCTTT
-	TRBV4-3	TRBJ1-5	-	CASSQVWGNNQPQHF	TGCGCCAGCAGCCAAGTATGGGGGAACAATCAGCCCCAGCATTTT
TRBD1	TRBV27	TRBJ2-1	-	CATGQGDNEQFF	TGTGCCACGGGACAGGGGGACAATGAGCAGTTCTTC
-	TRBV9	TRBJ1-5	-	CASSPTGVSNQPQHF	TGTGCCAGCAGCCCGACGGGAGTCTCTAATCAGCCCCAGCATTTT
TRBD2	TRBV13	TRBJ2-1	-	CASSLVGGGLHNEQFF	TGTGCCAGCAGCTTAGTAGGCGGGGGGCTCCACAATGAGCAGTTCTTC
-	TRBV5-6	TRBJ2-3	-	CASSFAGHTSTDTQYF	TGTGCCAGCAGCTTTGCGGGACATACCAGCACAGATACGCAGTATTTT
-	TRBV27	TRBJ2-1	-	CASIRSPSYNEQFF	TGTGCCAGCATTCGCAGCCCCTCCTACAATGAGCAGTTCTTC
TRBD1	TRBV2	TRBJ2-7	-	CASSLSGTGIYEQYF	TGTGCCAGCAGCCTTTCCGGGACAGGAATCTACGAGCAGTACTTC
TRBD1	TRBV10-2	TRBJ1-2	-	CASSLGQGYGYTF	TGCGCCAGCAGCCTCGGACAGGGCTATGGCTACACCTTC
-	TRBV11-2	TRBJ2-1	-	CASSLDQNEWVPLNEQFF	TGTGCCAGCAGCTTAGATCAGAACGAGTGGGTCCCTCTCAATGAGCAGTTCTTC
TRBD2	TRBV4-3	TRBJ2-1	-	CASSQAVAGGEFNEQFF	TGCGCCAGCAGCCAAGCCGTAGCGGGAGGTGAATTCAATGAGCAGTTCTTC
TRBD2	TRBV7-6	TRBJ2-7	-	CASSPPGGLAGVEQYF	TGTGCCAGCAGCCCCCCGGGGGGACTAGCGGGAGTCGAGCAGTACTTC
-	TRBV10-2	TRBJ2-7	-	CASTGTGTYEQYF	TGCGCCAGCACTGGGACGGGAACCTACGAGCAGTACTTC
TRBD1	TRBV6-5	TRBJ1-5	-	CARGTVVDQPQHF	TGTGCCAGGGGGACAGTGGTTGATCAGCCCCAGCATTTT
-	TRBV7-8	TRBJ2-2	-	CASSLGESTGELFF	TGTGCCAGCAGCTTAGGGGAGAGCACCGGGGAGCTGTTTTTT
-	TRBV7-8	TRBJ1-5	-	CASHEFSSNQPQHF	TGTGCCAGCCATGAGTTTTCGAGCAATCAGCCCCAGCATTTT
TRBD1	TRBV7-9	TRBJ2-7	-	CASSLTAQGAWEQYF	TGTGCCAGCAGCTTAACCGCCCAGGGGGCTTGGGAGCAGTACTTC
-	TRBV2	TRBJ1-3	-	CASSLLGLRVDGNTIYF	TGTGCCAGCAGTCTCCTTGGTCTCCGGGTTGATGGAAACACCATATATTTT
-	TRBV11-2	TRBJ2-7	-	CASSPGVSYEQYF	TGTGCCAGCAGCCCCGGCGTCTCCTACGAGCAGTACTTC
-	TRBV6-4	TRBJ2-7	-	CASHTISISYEQYF	TGTGCCAGCCACACGATCAGTATCTCCTACGAGCAGTACTTC
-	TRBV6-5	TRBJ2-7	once	CASSYEGIAYEQYF	TGTGCCAGCAGTTACGAGGGTATCGCCTACGAGCAGTACTTC
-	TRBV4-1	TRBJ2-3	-	CASSQDFSTTQYF	TGCGCCAGCAGCCAAGATTTCTCCACTACGCAGTATTTT
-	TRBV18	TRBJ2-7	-	CASSPRNLTGPSDYEQYF	TGTGCCAGCTCACCTAGAAATCTGACAGGGCCTAGCGACTACGAGCAGTACTTC